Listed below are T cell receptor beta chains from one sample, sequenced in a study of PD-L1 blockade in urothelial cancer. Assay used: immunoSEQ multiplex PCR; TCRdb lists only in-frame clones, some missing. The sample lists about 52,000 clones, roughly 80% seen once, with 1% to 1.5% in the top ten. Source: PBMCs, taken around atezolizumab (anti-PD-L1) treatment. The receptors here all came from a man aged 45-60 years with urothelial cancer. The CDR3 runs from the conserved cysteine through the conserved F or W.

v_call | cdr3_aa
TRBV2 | CASDGGGMEPQHF
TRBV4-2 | CASSQEGTGEAYNEQFF
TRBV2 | CANEASTDTQYF
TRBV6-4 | CASSEGARANVLTF
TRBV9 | CASSVGGGYGYTF
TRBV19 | CASSPGLAGRDTQYF
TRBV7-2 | CASSSNGRTTNEKLFF
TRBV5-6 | CASSSGTAINYGYTF
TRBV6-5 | CAIAGGYTGELFF
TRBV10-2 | CARGTSATDTQYF
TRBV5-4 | CASSLVGDTSSYNEQFF
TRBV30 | CAWSAGPDQPQHF
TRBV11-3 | CASSPGGATSYEQYF
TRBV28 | CASRVFGEQFF
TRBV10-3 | CAIRYSTDYNSPLHF
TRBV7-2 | CASSSSGVSGEQFF
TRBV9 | CASSPWGLGREAFF
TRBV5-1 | CASSVSTGGGGGYTF
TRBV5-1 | CASRRGQETQYF
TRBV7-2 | CASSLFSSGRGQETQYF
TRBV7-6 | CASSLNRGRLETQYF
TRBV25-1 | CASSEYGQGASYEQYF
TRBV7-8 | CASSLGGGRTEAFF
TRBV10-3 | CAISESATAGSTDTQYF
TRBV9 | CASSRTSGYEQYF
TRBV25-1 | CASSEYVGQGGSTGELFF
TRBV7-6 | CASSLDPSGSSYNEQFF
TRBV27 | CASSPREPYYGYTF
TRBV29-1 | CSPSQLLNTEAFF
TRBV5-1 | CASSLAPSGADTQYF
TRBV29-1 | CSVGKTSGRNTQYF
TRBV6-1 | CASSEQGARTDTQYF
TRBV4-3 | CASSQGLAATYEQYF
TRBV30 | CAWRSKGGANTEAFF
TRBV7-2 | CASRHRTTPYYEQYF
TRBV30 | CAWNPGAGGYEQYF
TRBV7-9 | CATETRDRRGTEAFF
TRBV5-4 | CASSSWVGDRAYEQYF
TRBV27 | CASSIQNTGELFF
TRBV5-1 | CASSMGGGQAEAFF
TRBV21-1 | CASSKRDRGFNQPQHF
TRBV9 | CASSPRAGGFLNEQFF
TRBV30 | CAWSASGNNQPQHF
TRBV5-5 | CASSPRQGAYEQYF
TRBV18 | CATFFQQGSTEAFF
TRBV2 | CASSAPLQGTEQFF
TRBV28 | CASSLRRIGANVLTF
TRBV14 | CASSQVGWGVGYTF
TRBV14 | CASSQGLEKSNVLTF
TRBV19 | CASSIDRGYTNEKLFF